A single sample gave rise to the 20 T cell receptor beta chains below, sequenced in a study of radiation and T cells in renal cell carcinoma. The repertoire was sequenced with immunoSEQ multiplex PCR; TCRdb's copy has only in-frame clones and lacks some. The sample consists of about 20,000 clones, approximately 62% of them appearing once. Treatment described: 15 Gy SBRT to primary tumor, nephrectomy 4 weeks later. The specimen comprised tumor tissue, sampled from a patient whose treatment included radiotherapy and nephrectomy. These receptors all stem from a woman aged 70-85 years with renal cell carcinoma.

By proportion, this clone is large. This rearrangement joins TRBV6-6 to TRBJ2-7; tentative D call: TRBD1 (6 bases). CDR1 is MNHNY, CDR2 SVGAGI, per germline (reference sequence). The CDR3 is 12 amino acids. Trimming cost V 8 bases and J 0 bases, with 8 bases left between them. CDR3 protein: CASGGSSYEQYF. CDR3 sequence (DNA): TGTGCCAGCGGGGGCTCCTCCTACGAGCAGTACTTC.

V is TRBV28 and J is TRBJ1-1; TRBD1 is a possible D gene (5 bases). V lost 5 bases and J 11 bases, leaving 15 bases between the germline ends. The germline V gene has CDR1 MDHEN and CDR2 SYDVKM. This CDR3 is built from 12 residues. The CDR3 DNA reads TGTGCCAGCAGTCCCAGGGACCGGCCGGCTTTCTTT. This codes for CASSPRDRPAFF.

This clone appeared once. The chain uses TRBV7-3 and TRBJ2-3, with D uncertain. Germline V gene data show CDR1 as SGHTA and CDR2 as FQGTGA. Trimming removed 2 bases at V and 7 bases at J, with 7 bases between. The CDR3 sequence is 12 residues long. CDR3 in amino acids: CASSLDTNTQYF. Here the CDR3 DNA reads TGTGCCAGCAGCTTAGACACCAATACGCAGTATTTT.

The chain is built from TRBV10-3 and TRBJ2-3; D perhaps matches TRBD2 (5 bases). The V and J ends lost 4 bases and 1 base respectively, with 9 bases between them. Germline CDR1 ENHRY, CDR2 SYGVKD. The CDR3 covers 14 residues. The CDR3: CAISADFRTDTQYF. The DNA of the CDR3 is TGTGCCATCAGTGCGGACTTCCGCACAGATACGCAGTATTTT.

This clone was observed a few times. The rearrangement uses TRBV18 and TRBJ1-1; weak D call: TRBD1 (6 bases). V was cut by 4 bases and J by 1 base, with 10 bases left in between. Germline CDR1 reads KGHSH; CDR2 reads LQKENI. There are 14 residues in the CDR3. The CDR3 nucleotides are TGTGCCAGCTCACTAGGACAGAGGAACACTGAAGCTTTCTTT. As protein: CASSLGQRNTEAFF.

The chain joins TRBV4-3 to TRBJ2-1; TRBD2 is a possible D gene (5 bases). CDR1 and CDR2 (germline): LGHNA, YSLEER. The CDR3 is made up of 15 amino acids. V was trimmed by 4 bases and J by 6 bases, leaving 16 bases between them. As DNA, the CDR3 is TGCGCCAGCAGCCGTCGAACTCTAGCCATCAATGAGCAGTTCTTC. Its protein product is CASSRRTLAINEQFF.

This clone was picked up a small number of times. The chain uses TRBV2 and TRBJ1-1; 8 bases line up with TRBD1. Per the germline V gene, CDR1 is SNHLY and CDR2 is FYNNEI. The trim removed 7 bases at V and 6 bases at J, leaving 10 bases unmatched. CDR3 size: 14 residues. CDR3 residues: CASTPIWTGPEAFF. DNA for the CDR3: TGTGCCAGCACCCCGATCTGGACAGGGCCTGAAGCTTTCTTT.

The chain combines TRBV11-2 with TRBJ1-1; 7 bases map to TRBD1. Germline V CDR1 and CDR2: SGHAT, FQNNGV. The ends lost 0 bases at V and 6 bases at J; junction bases unmatched: 7. The CDR3 is made up of 15 amino acids. The CDR3 is CASSLESAGGSEAFF. CDR3 bases: TGTGCCAGCAGCTTAGAATCAGCAGGGGGATCTGAAGCTTTCTTT.

In its sample, this clone was seen once. This rearrangement joins TRBV7-2 to TRBJ1-5, with TRBD1 as a possible D gene (5 bases). The CDR3 length is 15 residues. The V gene lost 1 base and the J gene lost 6 bases, with 13 bases spanning the gap. CDR1 SGHTA and CDR2 FQGNSA come from the germline V gene. CDR3 coding DNA: TGTGCCAGCAGCTTAGAGACCGGGGCCGGTCAGCCCCAGCATTTT. Residues: CASSLETGAGQPQHF.

The V and J genes are TRBV9 and TRBJ2-3; D remains ambiguous. V dropped 0 bases and J dropped 0 bases, with 8 bases sitting between them. The CDR3 covers 15 residues. Germline CDR1 and CDR2: SGDLS and YYNGEE. CDR3 coding DNA: TGTGCCAGCAGCGTAGCTGCTTTGAGCACAGATACGCAGTATTTT. Encoded protein: CASSVAALSTDTQYF.

This chain links TRBV27 with TRBJ2-7; maybe TRBD1 (6 bases). The CDR3 is made up of 13 amino acids. V lost 0 bases, J lost 5 bases, and 8 bases lay in between. The germline CDR1 and CDR2 sequences are MNHEY and SMNVEV (reference sequence). The CDR3 is CASSLSQGNEQYF. In DNA, the CDR3 is TGTGCCAGCAGTTTATCTCAGGGGAACGAGCAGTACTTC.

This rearrangement joins TRBV5-5 to TRBJ2-5; no clear D. CDR1 and CDR2 from the germline V gene are SGHKS and YYEKEE (reference sequence). V was shortened by 0 bases and J by 1 base, with 13 bases between the two germline ends. The CDR3 loop spans 16 amino acids. The CDR3 DNA reads TGTGCCAGCAGCTTGGCCGCGGCCCCTGTCCAAGAGACCCAGTACTTC. It translates to CASSLAAAPVQETQYF.

V usage is TRBV4-3 and J usage is TRBJ2-5; D gene ambiguous. The CDR3 contains 13 residues. CDR1 is LGHNA and CDR2 is YSLEER in the germline V gene. Trimming removed 0 bases from V and 1 base from J, with 3 bases in between. As DNA, the CDR3 is TGCGCCAGCAGCCAAGACCGCCAAGAGACCCAGTACTTC. This encodes CASSQDRQETQYF.

This chain's CDR3 is CASSLKTASPYGYTF. The CDR3, as DNA: TGTGCCAGCAGCCTTAAGACAGCTTCTCCCTATGGCTACACCTTC. V is TRBV2 and J is TRBJ1-2; a weak D match, TRBD1 (5 bases). Between the trimmed V and J ends, which lost 6 bases and 4 bases, there was a span of 18 bases. This CDR3 has 15 residues. CDR1 SNHLY and CDR2 FYNNEI come from the germline V gene. Full variable domain (outside the CDR3, taken from reference TRBV2 and TRBJ1-2): EPEVTQTPSHQVTQMGQEVILRCVPISNHLYFYWYRQILGQKVEFLVSFYNNEISEKSEIFDDQFSVERPDGSNFTLKIRSTKLEDSAMYFCASSLKTASPYGYTFGSGTRLTVV.

This clone was found a few times. The gene calls are TRBV5-1 and TRBJ1-2, with a possible D match to TRBD1 (5 bases). V lost 4 bases and J lost 0, with 16 bases in between. The germline gives CDR1 SGHRS, CDR2 YFSETQ. The CDR3 sequence is 16 residues long. Here the CDR3 reads CASSMLRDGSNYGYTF. CDR3 sequence (DNA): TGCGCCAGCAGCATGCTCCGGGACGGATCTAACTATGGCTACACCTTC.

This clone was seen a handful of times. The chain has TRBV30 and TRBJ1-1, with 8 nucleotides matching TRBD1. Germline loops: CDR1 GTSNPN, CDR2 SVGIG (reference sequence). V gave up 1 base and J gave up 6 bases; unmatched junction bases: 10. The CDR3 has 15 amino acids. CDR3 residues: CAWSGTTQGASEAFF. The CDR3 DNA reads TGTGCCTGGAGTGGAACAACGCAGGGGGCGTCTGAAGCTTTCTTT.

The V and J genes are TRBV5-4 and TRBJ1-1, with 7 bases identical to TRBD1. V lost 4 bases to trimming and J lost 3 bases; unmatched junction nucleotides: 12. The CDR3 loop spans 16 amino acids. Germline loops: CDR1 SGHNT, CDR2 YYREEE (reference sequence). The CDR3 sequence: CASSPPDRVGDTEAFF. The CDR3 DNA is TGTGCCAGCAGCCCACCCGACAGGGTCGGTGACACTGAAGCTTTCTTT.

The table lists this clone with a count of one. V and J are TRBV5-6 and TRBJ2-7; D remains unclear. This CDR3 is built from 15 residues. The germline gives CDR1 SGHDT, CDR2 YYEEEE. Trimming left V 10 bases short and J 4 bases short, with 24 bases between. The CDR3 sequence is CASLKGGVFLYEQYF. As DNA, the CDR3 is TGTGCCTCCCTAAAAGGCGGCGTTTTTCTTTACGAGCAGTACTTC.

V usage is TRBV27 and J usage is TRBJ1-2; TRBD1 aligns across 8 bases. Per the germline V gene, CDR1 is MNHEY and CDR2 is SMNVEV (reference sequence). V was clipped by 3 bases and J by 4 bases; unmatched bases: 4. The CDR3 extends over 14 amino acids. The CDR3 DNA is TGTGCCAGCAGTTTTCGACAGGGGAGCTATGGCTACACCTTC. This sequence encodes CASSFRQGSYGYTF.

On this clone: Other nucleotide sequences from this sample produce the same CDR3. This chain links TRBV30 with TRBJ1-1, with D perhaps matching TRBD1 (5 bases). V lost 0 bases and J lost 4, with 9 bases in between. Germline CDR1 is GTSNPN and CDR2 is SVGIG (reference sequence). The CDR3 has 13 amino acids. The DNA of the CDR3 is TGTGCCTGGAGTGTAAAGGGGAGCACTGAAGCTTTCTTT. Its translation: CAWSVKGSTEAFF.